This T cell receptor (beta chain) was observed in a study of Tregs in tolerant kidney transplant recipients. The study, taken as a whole, reports: The small number of patients limits these findings pending further validation. Activated donor B cell expansion appeared to reveal the most relevant donor-specific TCRbeta repertoire. Biological reproducibility was not directly addressed in this study.

For this clone: Its target is unknown.

Unstimulated Tregs (CD4+CD25+CD127-) and CD4+CD25- non-Tregs were sorted from PBMCs. Trimming shortened V by 1 base and J by 4 bases, and 10 bases separated the two germline ends. Looked up from germline, CDR1 is SGHAT and CDR2 is FQNNGV. This CDR3 is 14 amino acids long. The protocol was immunoSEQ multiplex PCR, while the TCRdb copy is restricted to in-frame clones and leaves out a portion. The sample carries tens of thousands of clones, roughly 84% recorded once. Input material: CD4+ T cells from blood. The gene calls are TRBV11-2 and TRBJ1-2; D not resolved. The receptor comes from a human donor in good health. CDR3 residues: CASSLGVPSYGYTF. The CDR3, as DNA: TGTGCCAGCAGCTTAGGGGTGCCCTCCTATGGCTACACCTTC.